The rows below give T cell receptor beta chains drawn from one sample of a study of blood T cell repertoires in COVID-19. Profiling relied on immunoSEQ multiplex PCR, and the TCRdb table lists in-frame clones only, not all of them. Among tens of thousands of clones listed, 70% to 80% were seen once. Material for sequencing was peripheral blood. The receptors stem from a human donor in a cohort sampled during active COVID-19. The CDR3 runs from the conserved cysteine through the conserved F or W. Each record gives: V gene, CDR3 protein.

>TRBV12-3/TRBV12-4
CASSLRETQYF
>TRBV10-3
CAISRGLATDTQYF
>TRBV5-1
CASRLTGESNQPQHF
>TRBV18
CASSPLIGRNTDTQYF
>TRBV11-1
CASSSGTYYEQYF
>TRBV6-6
CASSHRTSGRVGGPDTQYF
>TRBV11-3
CASSLDNSGNEQFF
>TRBV18
CASSTDRNYGYTF
>TRBV5-4
CASSLDGLAGVF
>TRBV7-8
CASSRDRESGGYTF
>TRBV5-1
CASSPGTGAETQYF
>TRBV28
CASSAVYYGYTF
>TRBV7-2
CASSLASGIYGYTF
>TRBV19
CASTPKDRDRVQETQYF
>TRBV19
CASSEQPQYGYTF
>TRBV9
CASSVRPPGQGIFNEQFF
>TRBV10-3
CAIIRTGLREKLFF
>TRBV7-2
CASSSTGTHSYEQYF
>TRBV2
CASSEADPRDTDTQYF
>TRBV9
CASNRMGGVETQYF
>TRBV5-1
CASSDGTSAYEQYF